Listed below are T cell receptor beta chains from one sample, sequenced in a study of T cell changes during pregnancy in multiple sclerosis. Some clones are missing from TCRdb's copy, which holds only in-frame ones; the method was immunoSEQ multiplex PCR. Among tens of thousands of clones listed, about 93% were seen once. This material consisted of CD4+ T cells from peripheral blood mononuclear cells, taken in the third trimester of pregnancy. The receptors were gathered from a female donor with multiple sclerosis, enrolled in a pregnancy study. CDR3s include the opening cysteine and the closing phenylalanine or tryptophan. The D gene is left open where the match is weak. Some rows mark clone size as missing; the rest say once, few, many or name a class of expanded clone.

d_call: .; clone_size: once; j_call: TRBJ1-4; v_call: TRBV4-3; cdr3_aa: CASSQEIGPTASATNEKLFF; cdr3_nt: TGCGCCAGCAGCCAAGAGATAGGCCCGACAGCATCTGCAACTAATGAAAAACTGTTTTTT
d_call: .; clone_size: .; j_call: TRBJ1-5; v_call: TRBV7-5; cdr3_aa: CVRSPTPPRYSNQPQHF; cdr3_nt: TGTGTCAGAAGCCCTACCCCCCCCAGGTATAGCAATCAGCCCCAGCATTTT
d_call: TRBD2; clone_size: .; j_call: TRBJ2-1; v_call: TRBV15; cdr3_aa: CATSRAGLAGAQIYDNEQFF; cdr3_nt: TGTGCCACCAGCAGAGCCGGACTAGCGGGGGCCCAAATATATGACAATGAGCAGTTCTTC
d_call: .; clone_size: .; j_call: TRBJ1-1; v_call: TRBV5-1; cdr3_aa: CASSLEGNTEAFF; cdr3_nt: TGCGCCAGCAGCTTAGAGGGGAACACTGAAGCTTTCTTT
d_call: .; clone_size: .; j_call: TRBJ2-1; v_call: TRBV18; cdr3_aa: CASSPPGTAGEQFF; cdr3_nt: TGTGCCAGCTCACCACCAGGGACGGCGGGAGAGCAGTTCTTC
d_call: TRBD1; clone_size: .; j_call: TRBJ2-5; v_call: TRBV7-3; cdr3_aa: CASSYGTAPYQETQYF; cdr3_nt: TGTGCCAGCAGCTACGGGACAGCTCCGTACCAAGAGACCCAGTACTTC
d_call: TRBD1; clone_size: .; j_call: TRBJ1-1; v_call: TRBV12-5; cdr3_aa: CASGLDLRGIAGNTEAFF; cdr3_nt: TGTGCTAGTGGTTTGGACCTCAGGGGGATAGCAGGAAACACTGAAGCTTTCTTT
d_call: TRBD2; clone_size: .; j_call: TRBJ2-1; v_call: TRBV30; cdr3_aa: CAWASGRSFYNEQFF; cdr3_nt: TGTGCCTGGGCTAGCGGGAGGTCATTTTACAATGAGCAGTTCTTC
d_call: .; clone_size: .; j_call: TRBJ2-3; v_call: TRBV7-6; cdr3_aa: CASSLILATRDTQYF; cdr3_nt: TGTGCCAGCAGCTTAATCCTAGCGACTCGGGATACGCAGTATTTT
d_call: TRBD1; clone_size: few; j_call: TRBJ2-6; v_call: TRBV19; cdr3_aa: CASSPGQGIGANVLTF; cdr3_nt: TGTGCCAGTAGTCCCGGACAGGGGATTGGGGCCAACGTCCTGACTTTC
d_call: TRBD1; clone_size: .; j_call: TRBJ2-1; v_call: TRBV2; cdr3_aa: CASSPLFDRADTYNEQFF; cdr3_nt: TGTGCCAGCAGTCCTCTTTTCGACAGGGCGGATACCTACAATGAGCAGTTCTTC
d_call: .; clone_size: .; j_call: TRBJ1-2; v_call: TRBV6-1; cdr3_aa: CASSESGQRYYGYTF; cdr3_nt: TGTGCCAGCAGTGAAAGCGGACAGAGATACTATGGCTACACCTTC
d_call: TRBD1; clone_size: .; j_call: TRBJ1-5; v_call: TRBV18; cdr3_aa: CASSPSRGDQPQHF; cdr3_nt: TGTGCCAGCTCACCAAGCAGGGGGGATCAGCCCCAGCATTTT
d_call: .; clone_size: .; j_call: TRBJ1-5; v_call: TRBV2; cdr3_aa: CASRHRDYSNQPQHF; cdr3_nt: TGTGCCAGCAGACACCGGGACTATAGCAATCAGCCCCAGCATTTT
d_call: .; clone_size: few; j_call: TRBJ1-1; v_call: TRBV5-1; cdr3_aa: CASSLVGGPIEAFF; cdr3_nt: TGCGCCAGCAGCTTGGTTGGAGGGCCCATTGAAGCTTTCTTT
d_call: .; clone_size: .; j_call: TRBJ1-1; v_call: TRBV7-3; cdr3_aa: CASSPPGGTEAFF; cdr3_nt: TGTGCCAGCAGCCCGCCGGGGGGCACTGAAGCTTTCTTT
d_call: .; clone_size: .; j_call: TRBJ1-5; v_call: TRBV7-6; cdr3_aa: CASSLDLRGSNQPQHF; cdr3_nt: TGTGCCAGCAGCCTTGATCTAAGGGGGAGCAATCAGCCCCAGCATTTT
d_call: .; clone_size: .; j_call: TRBJ1-3; v_call: TRBV11-2; cdr3_aa: CASSLSVSSGNTIYF; cdr3_nt: TGTGCCAGCAGCTTAAGTGTCAGCTCTGGAAACACCATATATTTT
d_call: .; clone_size: .; j_call: TRBJ2-7; v_call: TRBV11-3; cdr3_aa: CASSLSSSAEQYF; cdr3_nt: TGTGCCAGCAGCTTATCCTCTAGCGCGGAGCAGTACTTC
d_call: TRBD1; clone_size: .; j_call: TRBJ1-4; v_call: TRBV5-4; cdr3_aa: CASSLDRGHEKLFF; cdr3_nt: TGTGCCAGCAGCTTGGACAGGGGGCATGAAAAACTGTTTTTT
d_call: .; clone_size: once; j_call: TRBJ1-3; v_call: TRBV18; cdr3_aa: CASSPLEQNSGNTIYF; cdr3_nt: TGTGCCAGCTCACCACTTGAGCAAAACTCTGGAAACACCATATATTTT
d_call: .; clone_size: .; j_call: TRBJ2-7; v_call: TRBV5-4; cdr3_aa: CASSLKRRENSYEQYF; cdr3_nt: TGTGCCAGCAGCTTGAAGCGACGGGAGAACTCCTACGAGCAGTACTTC
d_call: .; clone_size: .; j_call: TRBJ1-4; v_call: TRBV29-1; cdr3_aa: CSGYREGNEKLFF; cdr3_nt: TGCAGCGGTTACAGGGAGGGAAATGAAAAACTGTTTTTT
d_call: .; clone_size: once; j_call: TRBJ2-1; v_call: TRBV6-5; cdr3_aa: CASSSGQPSYNEQFF; cdr3_nt: TGTGCCAGCAGTTCCGGACAGCCTTCCTACAATGAGCAGTTCTTC
d_call: .; clone_size: .; j_call: TRBJ2-5; v_call: TRBV6-5; cdr3_aa: CASSQGRTQYF; cdr3_nt: TGTGCCAGCTCTCAGGGAAGGACCCAGTACTTC
d_call: .; clone_size: once; j_call: TRBJ1-4; v_call: TRBV18; cdr3_aa: CASSPQTGSNEKLFF; cdr3_nt: TGTGCCAGCTCACCACAGACAGGTTCTAATGAAAAACTGTTTTTT
d_call: .; clone_size: .; j_call: TRBJ1-4; v_call: TRBV9; cdr3_aa: CASSVGGRGLGEKLFF; cdr3_nt: TGTGCCAGCAGCGTAGGAGGCCGGGGTTTAGGTGAAAAACTGTTTTTT
d_call: .; clone_size: .; j_call: TRBJ2-1; v_call: TRBV9; cdr3_aa: CASSALEWGVDEQFF; cdr3_nt: TGTGCCAGCAGCGCTCTCGAGTGGGGGGTCGATGAGCAGTTCTTC
d_call: .; clone_size: .; j_call: TRBJ2-7; v_call: TRBV2; cdr3_aa: CASTSRSGTSSYEQYF; cdr3_nt: TGTGCCAGCACCTCACGTTCCGGGACATCCTCCTACGAGCAGTACTTC
d_call: .; clone_size: .; j_call: TRBJ2-5; v_call: TRBV9; cdr3_aa: CASSSGLSGGETQYF; cdr3_nt: TGTGCCAGCAGCTCAGGATTATCAGGTGGAGAGACCCAGTACTTC
d_call: TRBD1; clone_size: .; j_call: TRBJ1-4; v_call: TRBV5-6; cdr3_aa: CASSPRTGGNEKLFF; cdr3_nt: TGTGCCAGCAGCCCAAGGACAGGGGGTAATGAAAAACTGTTTTTT
d_call: TRBD1; clone_size: .; j_call: TRBJ1-2; v_call: TRBV28; cdr3_aa: CASSLGGQGAIGGYGYTF; cdr3_nt: TGTGCCAGCAGTTTAGGGGGACAGGGGGCGATAGGCGGCTATGGCTACACCTTC
d_call: .; clone_size: .; j_call: TRBJ2-7; v_call: TRBV10-3; cdr3_aa: CAISAIGVREQYF; cdr3_nt: TGTGCCATCAGTGCAATAGGGGTCCGCGAGCAGTACTTC
d_call: .; clone_size: .; j_call: TRBJ1-3; v_call: TRBV7-8; cdr3_aa: CASSLVTGFGNTIYF; cdr3_nt: TGTGCCAGCAGCCTAGTTACAGGGTTTGGAAACACCATATATTTT
d_call: .; clone_size: .; j_call: TRBJ2-3; v_call: TRBV2; cdr3_aa: CASGGLADTQYF; cdr3_nt: TGTGCCAGCGGGGGCTTAGCGGATACGCAGTATTTT
d_call: TRBD2; clone_size: .; j_call: TRBJ2-1; v_call: TRBV11-2; cdr3_aa: CASSLRREPGNEQFF; cdr3_nt: TGTGCCAGCAGCTTAAGGCGGGAGCCGGGAAATGAGCAGTTCTTC
d_call: .; clone_size: .; j_call: TRBJ2-1; v_call: TRBV27; cdr3_aa: CPFNQNDSPYSYNEQFF; cdr3_nt: TGTCCATTCAACCAAAATGACAGTCCCTACTCCTACAATGAGCAGTTCTTC
d_call: .; clone_size: .; j_call: TRBJ2-1; v_call: TRBV9; cdr3_aa: CASNPYSSSYNEQFF; cdr3_nt: TGTGCCAGCAACCCGTATAGCAGTTCCTACAATGAGCAGTTCTTC